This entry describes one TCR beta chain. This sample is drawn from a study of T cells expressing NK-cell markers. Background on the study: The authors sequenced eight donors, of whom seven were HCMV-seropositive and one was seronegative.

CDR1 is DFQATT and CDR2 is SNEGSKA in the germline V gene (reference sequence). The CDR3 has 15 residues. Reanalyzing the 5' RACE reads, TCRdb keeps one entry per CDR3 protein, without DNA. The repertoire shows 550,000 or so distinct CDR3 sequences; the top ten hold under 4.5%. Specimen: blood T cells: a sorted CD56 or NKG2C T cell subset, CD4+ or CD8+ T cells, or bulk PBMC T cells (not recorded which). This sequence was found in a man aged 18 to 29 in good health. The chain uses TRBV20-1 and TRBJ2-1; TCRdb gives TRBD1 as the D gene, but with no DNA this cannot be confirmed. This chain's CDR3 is CSARNTGVRYNEQFF.